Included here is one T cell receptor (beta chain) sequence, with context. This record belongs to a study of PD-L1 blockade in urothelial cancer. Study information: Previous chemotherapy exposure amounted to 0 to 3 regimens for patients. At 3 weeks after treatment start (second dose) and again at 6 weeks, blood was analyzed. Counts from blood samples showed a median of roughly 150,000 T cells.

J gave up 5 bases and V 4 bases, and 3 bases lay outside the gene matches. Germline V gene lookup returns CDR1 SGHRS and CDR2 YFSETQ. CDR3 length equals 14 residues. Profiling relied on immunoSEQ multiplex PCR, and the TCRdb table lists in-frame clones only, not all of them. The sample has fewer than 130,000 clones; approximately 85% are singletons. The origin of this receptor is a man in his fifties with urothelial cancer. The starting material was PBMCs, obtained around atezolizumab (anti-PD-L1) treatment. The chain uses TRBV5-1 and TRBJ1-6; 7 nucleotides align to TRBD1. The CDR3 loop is CASSPRGDNSPLHF. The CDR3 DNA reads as TGCGCCAGCAGCCCCAGGGGGGATAATTCACCCCTCCACTTT.